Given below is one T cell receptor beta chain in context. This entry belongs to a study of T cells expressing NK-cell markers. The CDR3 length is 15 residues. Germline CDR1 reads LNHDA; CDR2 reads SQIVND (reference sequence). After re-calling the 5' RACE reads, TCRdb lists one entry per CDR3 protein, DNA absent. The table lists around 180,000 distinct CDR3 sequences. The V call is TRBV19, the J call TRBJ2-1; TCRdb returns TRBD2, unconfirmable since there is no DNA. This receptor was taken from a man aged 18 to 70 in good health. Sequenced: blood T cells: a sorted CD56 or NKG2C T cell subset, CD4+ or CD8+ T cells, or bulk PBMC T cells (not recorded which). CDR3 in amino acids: CASSMQMGLNNEQFF.